These 8 T cell receptor beta chains were all obtained from the same sample, sequenced in a study of blood T cells in healthy people across ages. A second 7 to 11 cycle PCR used barcoded and J-beta primers. MiXCR, run by TCRdb on the 5' RACE reads, gives a single entry per CDR3 protein. The data contain more than 900,000 distinct CDR3 sequences, 25% to 30% of them singletons. The sample also formed part of further work on T cells of mothers and their children.

The sample consisted of blood. These receptors came from a woman aged 40 to 50 in good health.

This clonotype was detected a few times. This chain joins TRBV7-2 and TRBJ2-5, with 8 bases identical to TRBD2. Germline V gives CDR1 SGHTA, CDR2 FQGNSA. Germline trimming cut 5 bases from V and 0 bases from J; bases unmatched to any gene: 8. There are 16 residues in the CDR3. CDR3 residues: CASSLNGGGYQETQYF. The DNA of the CDR3 is TGTGCCAGCAGCCTAAACGGCGGGGGGTACCAAGAGACCCAGTACTTC.

There are a few counts of this clonotype. V is TRBV7-8 and J is TRBJ1-1; the D is unclear. The germline V and J ends were trimmed by 0 bases and 1 base, with 9 bases remaining between them. Germline CDR1 reads SGHVS; CDR2 reads FQNEAQ. The CDR3 has 15 amino acids. The DNA for the CDR3 is TGTGCCAGCAGCTTAGCCTCGACACCGAACACTGAAGCTTTCTTT. Protein sequence: CASSLASTPNTEAFF. Full variable domain (remainder filled in from reference TRBV7-8 and TRBJ1-1): GAGVSQSPRYKVAKRGQDVALRCDPISGHVSLFWYQQALGQGPEFLTYFQNEAQLDKSGLPSDRFFAERPEGSVSTLKIQRTQQEDSAVYLCASSLASTPNTEAFFGQGTRLTVV.

The CDR3 loop reads CASRPGTGGDATNEKLFF. DNA for the CDR3: TGTGCCAGCAGACCCGGGACAGGGGGGGATGCAACTAATGAAAAACTGTTTTTT. The V and J genes are TRBV12-3 or TRBV12-4 and TRBJ1-4; 11 nucleotides line up with TRBD1. After removal of 6 bases from V and 0 bases from J, the junction contained 9 bases not matched to a gene. This CDR3 has 18 residues.

This clonotype has only a few counts. CDR3 loop: CATSKGGPGSGNTIYF. The CDR3 coding sequence is TGTGCCACCAGCAAGGGGGGACCAGGGTCTGGAAACACCATATATTTT. This chain uses TRBV15 with TRBJ1-3; D possibly corresponds to TRBD1 (6 bases). V lost 4 bases, J lost 1 base, and 14 bases lay in between. Looked up from germline, CDR1 is LNHNV and CDR2 is YYDKDF (reference sequence). This CDR3 comprises 16 residues.

This clonotype came up many times. The chain uses TRBV5-1 and TRBJ2-3; unclear D gene. The V end was cut by 4 bases, the J end by 8 bases, with 11 bases between. The germline V gene encodes CDR1 SGHRS and CDR2 YFSETQ. The CDR3 extends over 12 amino acids. The CDR3 spells CASSISTATQYF. The DNA for the CDR3 is TGCGCCAGCAGCATCTCGACGGCTACGCAGTATTTT.

This clonotype has more than one count but fewer than ten. The DNA of the CDR3 is TGTGCCAGCAGTCCCCGGGAGCGGGGGGGCCTATACGAGCAGTACTTC. Its protein is CASSPRERGGLYEQYF. The V and J genes are TRBV28 and TRBJ2-7; 10 bases align to TRBD2. J gave up 4 bases and V 5 bases, and 11 bases lay outside the gene matches. CDR1 and CDR2 from the germline V gene are MDHEN and SYDVKM. The CDR3 is 16 amino acids.

In this sample, this clonotype turned up once. The J gene is TRBJ2-2, the V gene TRBV29-1, with a possible D match to TRBD2 (6 bases). V lost 6 bases and J 1 base, leaving 15 bases between the germline ends. Germline CDR1 reads SQVTM; CDR2 reads ANQGSEA. The CDR3 covers 15 residues. The CDR3 nucleotides read TGCAGCGTCGCCTGGCAGGGAGGGAACACCGGGGAGCTGTTTTTT. It specifies CSVAWQGGNTGELFF.

V is TRBV28 and J is TRBJ2-7; D tentatively reads TRBD1 or TRBD2 (6 bases each). The V gene lost 5 bases and the J gene lost 6 bases, with 20 bases spanning the gap. CDR3 length: 15 residues. In germline, CDR1 is MDHEN, CDR2 SYDVKM. CDR3 residues: CASSLLTGAGVEQYF. CDR3 DNA: TGTGCCAGCAGTCTCTTGACAGGAGCGGGTGTCGAGCAGTACTTC.